This T cell receptor beta chain was retrieved from a study of control samples from healthy donors and cancer patients. The V gene's germline CDR1 is MNHEY and CDR2 SVGAGI. The CDR3 runs to 12 residues. The V gene lost 4 bases and the J gene lost 5 bases, with 8 bases spanning the gap. TCRdb's table, derived via immunoSEQ multiplex PCR, lists solely in-frame clones and lacks some. Counted here are around 82,000 clones, 87% occurring once; the ten biggest clones make up over 15%. The source of this sequence is a man in his fifties or sixties in good health. The chain carries TRBV6-5 and TRBJ1-1; D is unresolved. The sequencing input was blood. CDR3 in amino acids: CASSSRVTEAFF. In DNA form, the CDR3 reads TGTGCCAGCAGTTCCCGGGTTACTGAAGCTTTCTTT.